This T cell receptor beta chain was identified during a study of T cell repertoires in cytomegalovirus infection. TCRdb independently ran MiXCR on the reads; one entry per CDR3 protein. The sample carries roughly 280,000 distinct CDR3 sequences, approximately 9% recorded once. Between the trimmed V and J ends, which lost 2 bases and 7 bases, there was a span of 11 bases. The CDR3 is 14 amino acids. Findings of the study overall: HLA-C-restricted CMV clonotypes gave the most frequent clonotype in two of eight donors. Using cumulative public TCR beta family frequency, the authors identified those who carried CMV together with the relevant HLA.

In this sample, this clonotype turned up a few times. What it binds is not known. V is TRBV12-3 or TRBV12-4 and J is TRBJ1-4; D might be TRBD1 (5 bases). The clonotype comes from a human donor in good health (CMV status not recorded). Some clones in this sample may be carry-over from other donors' samples. Sequenced: PBMCs. CDR3 DNA sequence: TGTGCCAGCAGTTTATCCCCAGGGCGTGAAAAACTGTTTTTT. Translated: CASSLSPGREKLFF.